This T cell receptor (beta chain) was captured in a study of T cells in Graves' hyperthyroidism and ophthalmopathy. Study-level findings and limits: Median prediction lead before ophthalmopathy onset was 6.5 months with the model.

This clonotype occurred many times. The antigen is not known. CDR1 and CDR2 (germline): SEHNR, FQNEAQ (reference sequence). The CDR3 has 16 residues. Between the trimmed V and J ends, which lost 5 bases and 3 bases, there was a span of 19 bases. Template material for amplifying TCR beta CDR3 regions consisted of RNA transcripts. In the first-round RT-PCR of the TCR CDR3, the HTBI primer set was used. Each CDR3 protein gets one entry after TCRdb re-called the multiplex PCR reads with MiXCR. The sample includes about 380,000 distinct CDR3 sequences, around 15% of them seen just once. Patients with uncontrolled infections, other autoimmune diseases, pregnancy or lactation were excluded.

The chain employs TRBV7-9 and TRBJ1-2; D possibly corresponds to TRBD1 (5 bases). Material for sequencing was blood. The TCR originated in a woman in her 30s with Graves' ophthalmopathy. The CDR3: CASSQRLGGLDYGYTF. The CDR3 coding sequence is TGTGCCAGCAGCCAACGTCTCGGGGGTTTAGACTATGGCTACACCTTC.